This T cell receptor (beta chain) was retrieved from a study of blood T cell repertoires in COVID-19. Data came from immunoSEQ multiplex PCR; TCRdb stores just in-frame clones and leaves some out. The table records 300,000 to 400,000 clones, around nine tenths of them present only once. The CDR3 spans 15 residues. Trimming left V 2 bases short and J 2 bases short, with 13 bases between. Germline CDR1 and CDR2: SGHRS and YFSETQ. The V and J genes are TRBV5-1 and TRBJ2-5; maybe TRBD2 (6 bases). The source of this sequence is a human donor in a cohort sampled during active COVID-19. The sequenced sample was peripheral blood. CDR3 bases: TGCGCCAGCAGCTTCCGCCGGGACTGGCAAGAGACCCAGTACTTC. Amino acid sequence: CASSFRRDWQETQYF. Full variable domain (rest looked up from reference TRBV5-1 and TRBJ2-5): KAGVTQTPRYLIKTRGQQVTLSCSPISGHRSVSWYQQTPGQGLQFLFEYFSETQRNKGNFPGRFSGRQFSNSRSEMNVSTLELGDSALYLCASSFRRDWQETQYFGPGTRLLVL.